A single sample is the source of the 11 T cell receptor beta chains below, sequenced in a study of blood T cell repertoires in COVID-19. Assay used: immunoSEQ multiplex PCR; TCRdb lists only in-frame clones, some missing. This table holds approximately 170,000 clones, 70% to 90% found once. Sequenced material: PBMCs or T cells enriched from blood (not recorded which). The receptors come from a woman between 45 and 65 years old who had recovered from COVID-19.

This clone was seen more than once but under ten times. The rearrangement links TRBV29-1 to TRBJ1-2; no clear D. V shed 4 bases and J shed 8 bases, with 11 bases lying between them. This CDR3 is 11 amino acids long. The germline V gene has CDR1 SQVTM and CDR2 ANQGSEA. The CDR3 reads CSVVWEGGYTF. As DNA, the CDR3 is TGCAGCGTTGTGTGGGAGGGCGGCTACACCTTC.

In DNA, the CDR3 is TGTGCCAGCAGCCTTCAGGGTTATAATTCACCCCTCCACTTT. Encoded protein: CASSLQGYNSPLHF. The chain has TRBV11-3 and TRBJ1-6, with D tentatively TRBD1 (5 bases). The CDR3 loop spans 14 amino acids. The V gene lost 5 bases and the J gene lost 4 bases, with 9 bases spanning the gap. CDR1 and CDR2 (germline): SGHNT, YENEEA.

V and J are TRBV19 and TRBJ1-1; no definite D call. This CDR3 is built from 14 residues. Germline V lookup: CDR1 LNHDA, CDR2 SQIVND (reference sequence). V dropped 0 bases and J dropped 10 bases, with 15 bases sitting between them. The CDR3 DNA reads TGTGCCAGTAGTATAGATCCGACACCGGTTAGAGCTTTCTTT. Translation: CASSIDPTPVRAFF.

The rearrangement joins TRBV5-1 to TRBJ2-7, with 7 bases aligning to TRBD1. The CDR3 extends over 16 amino acids. CDR1 is SGHRS, CDR2 YFSETQ, per germline. With V trimmed by 1 base and J by 7 bases, 14 bases remained unmatched. This CDR3 is CASSLSPVDRLGEQYV. The CDR3 region has the DNA TGCGCCAGCAGCTTGTCCCCGGTGGACAGGTTAGGAGAGCAGTACGTC.

The genes are TRBV21-1 and TRBJ2-4; the DNA was not used to check the table's D call, TRBD1. TRBV21-1 is described as a pseudogene. The CDR3 is made up of 14 amino acids. In nucleotides, the CDR3 is TGTGCCAGCAGCAATGAGGGACAGGGGGACATTCAGTACTTC. Its protein product is CASSNEGQGDIQYF.

V gene TRBV29-1 combines with J gene TRBJ1-2; 8 bases fit TRBD1. V gave up 4 bases and J gave up 6 bases; unmatched junction bases: 7. This CDR3 has 13 residues. CDR1 SQVTM and CDR2 ANQGSEA come from the germline V gene. The CDR3 protein is CSVGQGAGNGYTF. The CDR3 nucleotides are TGCAGCGTTGGCCAGGGGGCTGGGAATGGCTACACCTTC.

In the case of this clone: At one of its ends the junction is not consistent with the germline gene, which may arise from a read error. V and J are TRBV7-9 and TRBJ2-1; D is perhaps TRBD2 (5 bases). CDR3 size: 16 residues. Per the germline V gene, CDR1 is SEHNR and CDR2 is FQNEAQ (reference sequence). For the CDR3, the DNA is TGTGCCGGCAGCCCCCCTTCTCGAGCGGTCTACAATGAGCAGTTCTTC. This translates into CAGSPPSRAVYNEQFF.

The V call is TRBV2, the J call TRBJ1-6; D may be TRBD1 (6 bases). Germline CDR1 reads SNHLY; CDR2 reads FYNNEI. The germline V and J ends were trimmed by 7 bases and 5 bases, with 15 bases remaining between them. This CDR3 is 15 amino acids long. CDR3 nucleotide sequence: TGTGCCAGCATCGAGAGGGGGGGGAATAATTCACCCCTCCACTTT. Its protein is CASIERGGNNSPLHF.

The rearrangement joins TRBV12-3 or TRBV12-4 to TRBJ2-5; a possible D gene is TRBD2 (6 bases). Trimming cost V 7 bases and J 7 bases, with 16 bases left between them. The CDR3 length is 13 residues. CDR3 residues: CASNKRDSGTQYF. The DNA of the CDR3 is TGTGCCAGCAACAAAAGGGACTCCGGGACCCAGTACTTC.

V gene TRBV11-1 combines with J gene TRBJ2-7; a possible D gene is TRBD1 (6 bases). The CDR3 has 15 residues. CDR1 and CDR2 (germline): SGHAT, FQDESV (reference sequence). The V end was cut by 2 bases, the J end by 4 bases, with 15 bases between. Here the CDR3 reads CASSLSTGKGYEQYV. The CDR3 nucleotides are TGTGCCAGCAGCTTATCCACAGGGAAAGGGTACGAGCAGTACGTC.

The V and J genes are TRBV25-1 and TRBJ1-1, with 8 bases fitting TRBD1. This CDR3 has 14 residues. V was clipped by 4 bases and J by 3 bases; unmatched bases: 4. In germline, CDR1 is MGHDK, CDR2 SYGVNS. The CDR3: CASSGYRGDTEAFF. The CDR3 DNA is TGTGCCAGCAGTGGGTACAGGGGGGACACTGAAGCTTTCTTT.